This TCR beta chain is from a study of cytomegalovirus exposure and HLA in healthy donors. General observations from the study: Highly shared variants forming one cluster were likely a sequencing artifact.

CDR1 and CDR2 (germline): SGHAT, FQNNGV. The CDR3 sequence is 15 residues long. Trimming took 4 bases from V and 8 from J; bases not matched to a gene: 6. Primers for the PCR totalled 60 Vbeta and 13 Jbeta. The repertoire was sequenced with immunoSEQ multiplex PCR; TCRdb's copy has only in-frame clones and lacks some. This sample yields around 130,000 clones, of which 65% to 85% are seen a single time; about 1% belongs to the top ten. A note on this clone: Its antigen is undetermined.

The clonotype comes from a boy aged 5 to 17 in good health and CMV-seronegative. The chain joins TRBV11-2 to TRBJ1-4; 11 bases fit TRBD1. The sequencing sample was made of PBMCs. The CDR3 loop is CASSSRTGGVEKLFF. The CDR3 DNA reads TGTGCCAGCAGCTCTAGGACAGGGGGCGTAGAAAAACTGTTTTTT.